This TCR beta chain is from a study of regulatory T cells in long-lasting Graves disease (dated by TCRdb to the early 2020s). At the level of the whole study: Persistent Graves' disease was defined as persistently positive TSH receptor autoantibodies together with antithyroid drug treatment for over 5 years. TCR sequencing covered some 13 persistent and around 20 newly diagnosed Graves' disease patients, 33 samples in total. The study was registered as a clinical trial and conducted in China. On average, persistent Graves' disease patients in the clinical cohort had been on antithyroid drugs for about 10.3 years. Patients with persistent Graves' disease were compared with patients with newly diagnosed Graves' disease using TCR sequencing and RNA sequencing of peripheral blood. The full study reports these points: Persistent disease showed preferential use of TRBV28, TRBJ1-2 and TRBJ2-5, whereas newly diagnosed disease favored TRBV20-1 and TRBJ2-1. Persistent patients shared more public clonotypes among themselves (around 2,700) than newly diagnosed patients did (about 970). Lower TCR Shannon entropy and fewer highly expanded clones were observed in persistent Graves' disease patients than in newly diagnosed patients, which suggested clonal expansion. The authors noted that the small sample size was a limitation that may lower accuracy. Sequencing and analysis were restricted to the TCR beta chain. The study examined only peripheral blood because the primary lesion, thyroid tissue, could not be accessed.

Read against the paper, the sample's time point label means: persistent/refractory GD, antithyroid drugs over 5 years with positive TRAb. RNA was extracted from PBMCs in TRIzol for both TCR sequencing and RNA sequencing. Graves' disease was diagnosed according to American Thyroid Association guidelines. Patients were recruited from an endocrinology department in Xi'an, China. Each patient gave 7 to 9.5 milliliters of peripheral blood, collected in an EDTA anticoagulant tube. Ficoll Paque Plus density gradient separation was used to isolate PBMCs, and no further T cell sorting was done. An Agilent 2100 Bioanalyzer and agarose gel were used to assess RNA quality, and a NanoDrop 2000 was used to measure RNA concentration. CDR3 length: 15 amino acids, cysteine to phenylalanine. Just CDR3 DNA is preserved here, 45 bases in frame from base 1. CDR1 and CDR2 are read off the germline V gene (reference sequence) as LGHDT and YNNKEL. Cut back by 4 bases and 4 bases, the V and J ends lie 16 bases apart.

Library preparation used multiplex PCR. The sequencing machine was an Illumina HiSeq 4000. TCR beta libraries were built with iRepertoire HTBI primers and Arm-PCR amplification of CDR3 regions. Before sequencing, the PCR products underwent gel purification. Per the original workflow: A total of roughly 65 TRBV and 14 TRBJ segments were identified across samples and were used for gene usage analysis of CDR3 amino acid clonotypes. Filtered high-quality paired reads were merged into contigs using COPE and FqMerger. Contigs were aligned with BLAST to IMGT TRBV, TRBD and TRBJ reference genes, and CDR3 was defined per IMGT. Any clonotype with a frequency above 0.1% was classified as a highly expanded clone. Shannon entropy was used to measure repertoire diversity, and the Gini coefficient was used to measure V-J evenness. Public clonotypes were defined as clonotypes shared by more than one individual. TCRdb reworked the public reads: Q25 trimming with fastp, MiXCR clone assembly, productive beta chains retained. When rows share a CDR3 protein, they turn into one entry using the most common DNA and genes. These V and J calls derive from TCRdb rather than the authors' analysis. The sample has approximately 500,000 distinct CDR3 sequences on record, roughly 21% of them singletons. The top ten hold less than 9% of the sample.

This clonotype was recorded at least ten times. Its antigen is not yet known. Base-call qualities are not available, and no considerably larger clone is one nucleotide away. Specimen: peripheral blood mononuclear cells (PBMCs), collected when the disease was refractory, from a patient treated with antithyroid drugs. This receptor was obtained from a female donor with Graves disease. The rearrangement combines TRBV3-1 with TRBJ2-5; no D segment can be confidently identified. DNA sequence: TGTGCCAGCAGCCTTGAATGGGAACCGGGAGAGACCCAGTACTTC. Protein translation: CASSLEWEPGETQYF.